The TCR beta chain under discussion was sequenced for a study of T cells after yellow fever vaccination. In making TCR cDNA, 5'RACE template switching added a universal primer site and UMIs to it. One entry per CDR3 protein, called by TCRdb with MiXCR from the 5' RACE reads. Here the sample spans about 330,000 distinct CDR3 sequences, 6.8% being singletons. With regard to this clonotype: Its antigen is as yet unknown.

General observations from the study: The secondary response was weaker, and its peak arrived faster, on day 5 versus 15. Most clones from primary vaccination were detected again post-booster (roughly 96% CD4, 88% CD8).

The sequences come from PBMCs, collected roughly 46 days after the first yellow fever vaccination. The receptor was isolated from a man between 18 and 35 years old who received the YFV17D yellow fever vaccine.

The CDR3 region has the DNA TGTGCCATCAGTGACCTCGCGGGTCAAGAGACCCAGTACTTC. Residues: CAISDLAGQETQYF. V gene TRBV10-3 combines with J gene TRBJ2-5; tentative D call: TRBD2 (5 bases). The CDR3 is 14 amino acids. The V and J ends lost 3 bases and 2 bases respectively, with 10 bases between them. Germline CDR1 is ENHRY and CDR2 is SYGVKD.